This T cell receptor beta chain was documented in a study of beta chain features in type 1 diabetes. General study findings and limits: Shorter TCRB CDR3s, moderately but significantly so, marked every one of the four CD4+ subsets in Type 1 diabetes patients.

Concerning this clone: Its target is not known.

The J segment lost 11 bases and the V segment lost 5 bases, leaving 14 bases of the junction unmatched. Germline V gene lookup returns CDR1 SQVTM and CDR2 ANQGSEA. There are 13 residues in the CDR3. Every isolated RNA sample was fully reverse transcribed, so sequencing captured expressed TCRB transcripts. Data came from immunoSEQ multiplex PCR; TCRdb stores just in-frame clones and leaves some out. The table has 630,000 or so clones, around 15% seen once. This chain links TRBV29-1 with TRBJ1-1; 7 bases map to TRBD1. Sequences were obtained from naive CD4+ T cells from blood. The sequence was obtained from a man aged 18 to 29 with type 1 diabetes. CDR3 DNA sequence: TGCAGCGTTCAGGGACAGACCGTCCTGAGGGCTTTCTTT. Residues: CSVQGQTVLRAFF.